The source of this T cell receptor (beta chain) is a study of T cell responses to AZD1222 COVID-19 vaccine. The study's findings and limits: The peak T cell response came first, and repertoires were sampled only after it.

The V gene lost 2 bases and the J gene lost 4 bases, with 10 bases spanning the gap. The CDR3 has 14 residues. Turning to this clone: Antigen specificity is unknown.

Method: immunoSEQ multiplex PCR; TCRdb's copy keeps in-frame clones and lacks some. The data contain about 83,000 clones, 70% to 90% of them singletons. The chain employs TRBV5-7 and TRBJ1-3, with D unclear. TRBV5-7 is marked as an open reading frame, function uncertain. The sequence derives from an adult in good health. This material consisted of peripheral blood, taken on day 0 of MenACWY control vaccination. In nucleotides, the CDR3 is TGTGCCAGCAGCTTCAGTGGTTGCGGAAACACCATATATTTT. It codes for CASSFSGCGNTIYF.